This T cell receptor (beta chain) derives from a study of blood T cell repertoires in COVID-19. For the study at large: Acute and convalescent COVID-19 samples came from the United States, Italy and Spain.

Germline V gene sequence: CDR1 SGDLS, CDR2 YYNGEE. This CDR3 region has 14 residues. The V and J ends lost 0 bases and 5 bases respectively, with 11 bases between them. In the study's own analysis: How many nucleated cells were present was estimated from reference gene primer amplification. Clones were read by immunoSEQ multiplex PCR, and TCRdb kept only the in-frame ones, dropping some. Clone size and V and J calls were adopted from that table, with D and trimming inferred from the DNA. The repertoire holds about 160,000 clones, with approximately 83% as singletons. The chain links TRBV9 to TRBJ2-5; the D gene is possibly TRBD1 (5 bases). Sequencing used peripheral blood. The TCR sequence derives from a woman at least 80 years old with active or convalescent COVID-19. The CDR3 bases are TGTGCCAGCAGCGTAGGTAGGGGTTCGGAGACCCAGTACTTC. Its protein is CASSVGRGSETQYF.